The 25 T cell receptor beta chains below all came from one sample that was sequenced in a study of blood T cell repertoires in COVID-19. TCRdb's copy holds only in-frame clones and misses some; the assay was immunoSEQ multiplex PCR. In the table there are about 180,000 clones, roughly 84% of which are singletons. The sample was peripheral blood. These receptor sequences come from a man in his forties or fifties with active or convalescent COVID-19.

This chain joins TRBV5-6 and TRBJ2-7, with 7 bases that match TRBD1. CDR1 and CDR2 (germline): SGHDT, YYEEEE. J gave up 2 bases and V 4 bases, and 3 bases lay outside the gene matches. This CDR3 has 13 amino acids. CDR3 loop: CASSPTGTYEQYF. In nucleotides, the CDR3 is TGTGCCAGCAGCCCGACAGGGACCTACGAGCAGTACTTC.

The chain uses TRBV7-9 and TRBJ1-4; 7 nucleotides align to TRBD1. CDR3 length: 15 residues. The V gene's germline CDR1 is SEHNR and CDR2 FQNEAQ (reference sequence). The V segment lost 5 bases and the J segment 6 bases; nucleotides outside the gene matches: 9. The CDR3 coding sequence is TGTGCCAGCAGCAATGACAGGGTGGGAGATGAAAAACTGTTTTTT. It is translated as CASSNDRVGDEKLFF.

The J gene is TRBJ2-2, the V gene TRBV5-5; possibly TRBD2 for D (6 bases). Germline loops: CDR1 SGHKS, CDR2 YYEKEE (reference sequence). V lost 1 base and J lost 1, with 8 bases in between. The CDR3 totals 15 residues. The CDR3 DNA sequence: TGTGCCAGCAGCTTGAGGCGGGGGAACACCGGGGAGCTGTTTTTT. This sequence encodes CASSLRRGNTGELFF.

V is TRBV24-1 and J is TRBJ2-7; 14 nucleotides align to TRBD2. CDR3 size: 15 residues. CDR1 and CDR2 (germline): KGHDR, SFDVKD. V was pared by 8 bases and J by 3 bases, with 5 bases of the junction left unmatched. CDR3 sequence: CATIVTSGGDYEQYF. CDR3 coding DNA: TGTGCCACCATCGTGACTAGCGGGGGGGACTACGAGCAGTACTTC.

V usage is TRBV6-5 and J usage is TRBJ1-6, with 10 bases matching TRBD1. The CDR3 totals 16 residues. CDR1 and CDR2 from the germline V gene are MNHEY and SVGAGI. Trimming took 2 bases from V and 7 from J; bases not matched to a gene: 5. For the CDR3, the DNA is TGTGCCAGCAGTTACAGCGGACAGGGGGACAATTCACCCCTCCACTTT. Amino acid sequence: CASSYSGQGDNSPLHF.

This chain uses TRBV12-5 with TRBJ1-1; maybe TRBD1 (6 bases). The CDR3 has 13 residues. V dropped 8 bases and J dropped 4 bases, with 14 bases sitting between them. Germline CDR1 LGHNT, CDR2 FRNRAP. The CDR3 protein is CASNIQGSTEAFF. The CDR3, as DNA: TGTGCTAGTAATATACAGGGTTCCACTGAAGCTTTCTTT.

The V call is TRBV5-1, the J call TRBJ2-2; D is unresolved. V shed 6 bases and J shed 2 bases, with 11 bases lying between them. CDR3 size: 14 residues. Germline V gene lookup returns CDR1 SGHRS and CDR2 YFSETQ. The CDR3: CASKEAANTGELFF. The DNA for the CDR3 is TGCGCCAGCAAAGAGGCAGCTAACACCGGGGAGCTGTTTTTT.

The J gene is TRBJ1-5, the V gene TRBV19, with 9 bases aligning to TRBD1. The V and J ends lost 7 bases and 10 bases, in that order; junction bases with no gene match: 8. The CDR3 has 13 residues. CDR1 and CDR2 (germline): LNHDA, SQIVND (reference sequence). CDR3: CASNPGQGNPQHF. CDR3 nucleotides: TGTGCCAGTAATCCGGGACAGGGAAACCCCCAGCATTTT.

V gene TRBV5-1 combines with J gene TRBJ2-7; weak D call: TRBD2 (6 bases). Germline V gene data show CDR1 as SGHRS and CDR2 as YFSETQ. V lost 1 base and J 2 bases, leaving 19 bases between the germline ends. The CDR3 extends over 17 amino acids. The CDR3 region has the DNA TGCGCCAGCAGCTTGTTTGGGTCCGGGGGAGGAACCTACGAGCAGTACTTC. Its translation is CASSLFGSGGGTYEQYF.

This sequence joins TRBV29-1 and TRBJ1-1; 8 nucleotides match TRBD1. The V segment lost 3 bases and the J segment 5 bases; nucleotides outside the gene matches: 5. The CDR3 runs 13 residues. Germline V gives CDR1 SQVTM, CDR2 ANQGSEA. The CDR3 loop reads CSVEAGGYTEAFF. CDR3 DNA: TGCAGCGTTGAGGCAGGGGGCTATACTGAAGCTTTCTTT.

The count of this clone is one. The genes are TRBV21-1 and TRBJ1-5; the DNA was not compared with TRBD1, the D call given in the table. TRBV21-1 is a pseudogene. This CDR3 is 17 amino acids long. The CDR3: CASSKEFPGGRNQPQHF. CDR3 in DNA: TGTGCCAGCAGCAAAGAATTCCCAGGGGGCAGAAATCAGCCCCAGCATTTT.

About this clone itself: The junction departs from the called germline gene at one end, perhaps through a read error. V is TRBV4-3 and J is TRBJ1-3; TRBD1 might be the D (5 bases). Germline V lookup: CDR1 LGHNA, CDR2 YSLEER. The CDR3 is made up of 17 amino acids. CDR3 sequence (DNA): TGCGCCAGCAGCCAAGGAAAAGGGGCAAGTTCTGGAGACACCATATATTTT. Translating it yields CASSQGKGASSGDTIYF.

Points on this clone: At one of its ends the junction is not consistent with the germline gene, which may arise from a read error. The chain recombines TRBV2 with TRBJ2-7; TRBD2 is a possible D gene (7 bases). Germline CDR1 is SNHLY and CDR2 is FYNNEI. This CDR3 region has 12 residues. The CDR3 region is CASSQLEGGGNF. In DNA, the CDR3 is TGTGCCAGCAGTCAACTCGAGGGGGGAGGGAACTTC.

The genes are TRBV2 and TRBJ1-1, with unresolved D. This CDR3 has 14 amino acids. V lost 7 bases, J lost 1 base, and 13 bases lay in between. Germline V lookup: CDR1 SNHLY, CDR2 FYNNEI. CDR3 coding DNA: TGTGCCAGCAATCCCCCCCCGGGGAACACTGAAGCTTTCTTT. Protein sequence: CASNPPPGNTEAFF. Using reference TRBV2 and TRBJ1-1 for the parts outside the CDR3, the full variable domain is EPEVTQTPSHQVTQMGQEVILRCVPISNHLYFYWYRQILGQKVEFLVSFYNNEISEKSEIFDDQFSVERPDGSNFTLKIRSTKLEDSAMYFCASNPPPGNTEAFFGQGTRLTVV.

This rearrangement joins TRBV5-1 to TRBJ1-2; the match to TRBD1 covers 8 bases. J lost 4 bases, V lost 4 bases, and 6 bases had no gene match. Germline CDR1 reads SGHRS; CDR2 reads YFSETQ. This CDR3 region has 14 residues. The DNA for the CDR3 is TGCGCCAGCAGCCCTGTGACAGGGGCCTATGGCTACACCTTC. This codes for CASSPVTGAYGYTF.

V is TRBV27 and J is TRBJ2-1; 7 bases match TRBD2. Germline V gives CDR1 MNHEY, CDR2 SMNVEV (reference sequence). V lost 5 bases and J lost 2; bases outside the gene matches: 0. The CDR3 contains 13 residues. The CDR3 coding sequence is TGTGCCAGCAGTGGGGGGGCCTACAATGAGCAGTTCTTC. Translated, it gives CASSGGAYNEQFF.

The chain recombines TRBV6-5 with TRBJ2-2; 8 bases align to TRBD1. The CDR3 loop spans 15 amino acids. V shed 6 bases and J 3 bases; nucleotides not matched to a gene: 6. Germline V lookup: CDR1 MNHEY, CDR2 SVGAGI. The CDR3 DNA sequence: TGTGCCAGCAGGAGGGGACAGGTGCACACCGGGGAGCTGTTTTTT. Translation: CASRRGQVHTGELFF.

This chain joins TRBV6-6 and TRBJ1-2; possible D gene TRBD1, 6 bases. The CDR3 is 15 residues long. Per germline, CDR1 MNHNY and CDR2 SVGAGI (reference sequence). V was clipped by 5 bases and J by 1 base, with 14 bases between them. The CDR3 loop is CASSRPGTLNYGYTF. The CDR3 DNA reads as TGTGCCAGCAGTAGGCCGGGGACACTTAACTATGGCTACACCTTC.

This chain links TRBV3-1 (or the pseudogene TRBV3-2) with TRBJ1-2; D remains unclear. Germline CDR1 is LGHDT and CDR2 is YNNKEL (reference sequence). This CDR3 is built from 13 residues. The V and J ends lost 1 base and 2 bases respectively, with 5 bases between them. As DNA, the CDR3 is TGTGCCAGCAGCCAAGGCCAGAACTATGGCTACACCTTC. This encodes CASSQGQNYGYTF.

The V gene is TRBV4-1, the J gene TRBJ2-5; the match to TRBD2 covers 10 bases. J lost 4 bases, V lost 2 bases, and 16 bases had no gene match. CDR3 length: 19 residues. CDR1 is MGHRA and CDR2 is YSYEKL in the germline V gene. The CDR3 DNA follows: TGCGCCAGCAGCCAATTCGCGCTAGCGGGAGTTCGGGGTGGAGAGACCCAGTACTTC. Protein product: CASSQFALAGVRGGETQYF.

The V call is TRBV2, the J call TRBJ2-3; 9 positions agree with TRBD2. Germline assignment: CDR1 SNHLY and CDR2 FYNNEI. With 1 base clipped from V and 0 bases from J, the junction kept 14 bases outside the gene matches. This CDR3 has 20 amino acids. The CDR3 bases are TGTGCCAGCAGTGAAGTGGACACACCCGGACTAGCGCCAAGCACAGATACGCAGTATTTT. It encodes CASSEVDTPGLAPSTDTQYF.

V usage is TRBV7-2 and J usage is TRBJ1-5; D gene ambiguous. The CDR3 consists of 15 residues. Germline V CDR1 and CDR2: SGHTA, FQGNSA. V lost 3 bases and J 0 bases, leaving 9 bases between the germline ends. The CDR3 region is CASSLQFNSNQPQHF. CDR3 nucleotide sequence: TGTGCCAGCAGCTTGCAGTTTAATAGCAATCAGCCCCAGCATTTT.

The chain has TRBV18 and TRBJ1-1; no firm D call. V was shortened by 2 bases and J by 4 bases, with 11 bases between the two germline ends. CDR3 length: 14 residues. Germline V gives CDR1 KGHSH, CDR2 LQKENI. The CDR3, as DNA: TGTGCCAGCTCACCAGGTGAGGGCTCCACTGAAGCTTTCTTT. This gives the protein CASSPGEGSTEAFF.

The chain employs TRBV14 and TRBJ1-2; D perhaps matches TRBD1 (5 bases). Trimming took off 2 bases at V and 1 base at J, with 11 bases between the two ends. The germline V gene encodes CDR1 SGHDN and CDR2 FVKESK. The CDR3 is 15 residues long. CDR3 nucleotide sequence: TGTGCCAGCAGCCAAATAGACAGCTTTAACTATGGCTACACCTTC. Translated, it gives CASSQIDSFNYGYTF.

The chain couples TRBV6-5 to TRBJ2-7; D perhaps matches TRBD1 (5 bases). The V end was cut by 6 bases, the J end by 3 bases, with 12 bases between. This CDR3 contains 13 residues. Germline V gene data show CDR1 as MNHEY and CDR2 as SVGAGI. The CDR3 region is CASRQPGNYEQYF. The CDR3 DNA is TGTGCCAGCAGGCAACCAGGGAACTACGAGCAGTACTTC.